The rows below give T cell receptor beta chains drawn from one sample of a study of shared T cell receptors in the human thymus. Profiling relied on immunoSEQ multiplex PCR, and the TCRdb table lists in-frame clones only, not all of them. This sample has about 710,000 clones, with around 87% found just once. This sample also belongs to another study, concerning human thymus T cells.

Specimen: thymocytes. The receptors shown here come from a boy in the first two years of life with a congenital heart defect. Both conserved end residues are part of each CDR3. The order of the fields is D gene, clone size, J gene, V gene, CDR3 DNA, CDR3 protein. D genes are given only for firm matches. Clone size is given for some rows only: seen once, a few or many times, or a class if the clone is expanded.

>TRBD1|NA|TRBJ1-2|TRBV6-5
TGTGCCAGCACCCCCGGGACAGGGGATGGCTACACCTTC
CASTPGTGDGYTF
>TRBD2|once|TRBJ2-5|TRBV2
TGTGCCAGCAGTAAAGGAAAAACCGGGACTAGTGGTGGGGAGACCCAGTACTTC
CASSKGKTGTSGGETQYF
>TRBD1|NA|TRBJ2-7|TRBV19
TGTGCCAGTAGTACCCAACACTTGGACAGGTTCTACGAGCAGTACTTC
CASSTQHLDRFYEQYF
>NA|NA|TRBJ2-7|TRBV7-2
TGTGCCAGCAGCCGCGGACTGGGCTCTAGAAACGAGCAGTACTTC
CASSRGLGSRNEQYF
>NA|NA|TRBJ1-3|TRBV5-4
TGTGCCAGCAGCGAGCACGGGTTTGGAAACACCATATATTTT
CASSEHGFGNTIYF
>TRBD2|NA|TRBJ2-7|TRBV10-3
TGTGCCATCAGGGAAGGGACTAGCGGGAGGGGCCCCTACGAGCAGTACTTC
CAIREGTSGRGPYEQYF
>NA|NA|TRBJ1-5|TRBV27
TGTGCCAGCAGTTTACGTAATCAGCCCCAGCATTTT
CASSLRNQPQHF
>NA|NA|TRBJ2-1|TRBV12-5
TGTGCTAGTGGTTCCTACTCAACACCGGGGAGCTCCTACAATGAGCAGTTCTTC
CASGSYSTPGSSYNEQFF
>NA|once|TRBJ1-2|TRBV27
TGTGCCAGCAGTTCCACACCTAACTATGGCTACACCTTC
CASSSTPNYGYTF
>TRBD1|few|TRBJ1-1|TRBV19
TGTGCCAGTAGTGCCCGGACAGGGAGGAGAGTTGGCACTGAAGCTTTCTTT
CASSARTGRRVGTEAFF
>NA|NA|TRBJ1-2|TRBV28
TGTGCCAGCACCGAGGATGGCTACACCTTC
CASTEDGYTF
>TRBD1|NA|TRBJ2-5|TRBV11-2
TGTGCCAGCAGCCCCCTCGGGACAGAAAAAGAGACCCAGTACTTC
CASSPLGTEKETQYF
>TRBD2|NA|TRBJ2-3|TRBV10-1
TGCGCCAGCAGTGAGTTCAGCGGGAGGGAATATACGCAGTATTTT
CASSEFSGREYTQYF
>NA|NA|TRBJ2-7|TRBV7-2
TGTGCCAGCAGCTTATGGCCTTCTGAGGACGAGCAGTACTTC
CASSLWPSEDEQYF
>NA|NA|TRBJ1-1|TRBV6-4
TGTGCCAGCAAGGAGGCGCCGAACACTGAAGCTTTCTTT
CASKEAPNTEAFF
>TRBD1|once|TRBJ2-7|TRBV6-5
TGTGCCAGCAGCACTTGGGGACAGGGGCCTTACGAGCAGTACTTC
CASSTWGQGPYEQYF
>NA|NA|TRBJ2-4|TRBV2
TGTGCCAGCAGCGAAGACAGTATCAAAAACATTCAGTACTTC
CASSEDSIKNIQYF